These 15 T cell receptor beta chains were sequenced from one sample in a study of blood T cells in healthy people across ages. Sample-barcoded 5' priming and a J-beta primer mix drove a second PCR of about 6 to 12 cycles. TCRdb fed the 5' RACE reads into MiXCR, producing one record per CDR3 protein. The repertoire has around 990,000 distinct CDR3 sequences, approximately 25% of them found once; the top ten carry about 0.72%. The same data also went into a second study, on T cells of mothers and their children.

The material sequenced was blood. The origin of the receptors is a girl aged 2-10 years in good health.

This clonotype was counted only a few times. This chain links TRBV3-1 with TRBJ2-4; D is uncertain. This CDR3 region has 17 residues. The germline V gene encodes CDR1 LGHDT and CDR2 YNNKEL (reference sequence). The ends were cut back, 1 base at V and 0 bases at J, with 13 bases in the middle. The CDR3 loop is CASSQGPLPSAKNIQYF. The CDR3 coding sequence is TGTGCCAGCAGCCAAGGGCCGCTCCCTTCAGCCAAAAACATTCAGTACTTC.

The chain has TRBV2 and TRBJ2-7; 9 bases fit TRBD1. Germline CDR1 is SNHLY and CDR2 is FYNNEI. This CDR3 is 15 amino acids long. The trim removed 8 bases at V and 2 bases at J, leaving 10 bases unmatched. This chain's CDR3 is CASCYLGQGPYEQYF. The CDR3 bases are TGTGCCAGCTGCTACCTGGGACAGGGTCCCTACGAGCAGTACTTC.

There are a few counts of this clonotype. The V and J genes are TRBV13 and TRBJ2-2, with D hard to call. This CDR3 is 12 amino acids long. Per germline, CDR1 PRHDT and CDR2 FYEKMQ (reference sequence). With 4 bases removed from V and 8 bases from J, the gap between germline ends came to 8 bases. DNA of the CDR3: TGTGCCAGCAGCTCTACGGCGGGGGAGCTGTTTTTT. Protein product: CASSSTAGELFF.

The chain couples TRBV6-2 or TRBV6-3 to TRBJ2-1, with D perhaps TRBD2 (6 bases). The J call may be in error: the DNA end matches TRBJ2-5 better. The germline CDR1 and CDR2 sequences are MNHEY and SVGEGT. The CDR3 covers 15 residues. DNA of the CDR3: TGTGCCAGCAGCCGCCCTTCCTTTGCGGGGGAGACCCAGTACTTC. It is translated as CASSRPSFAGETQYF.

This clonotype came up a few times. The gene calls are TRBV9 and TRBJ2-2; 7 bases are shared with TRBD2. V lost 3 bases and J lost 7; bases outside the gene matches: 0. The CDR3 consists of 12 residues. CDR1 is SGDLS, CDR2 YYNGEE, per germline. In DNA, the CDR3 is TGTGCCAGCAGCGCGGGAGGCGGGGAGCTGTTTTTT. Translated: CASSAGGGELFF.

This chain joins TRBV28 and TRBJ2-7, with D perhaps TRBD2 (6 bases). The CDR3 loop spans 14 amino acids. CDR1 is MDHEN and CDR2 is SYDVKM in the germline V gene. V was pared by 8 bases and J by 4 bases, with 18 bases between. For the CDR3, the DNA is TGTGCCAGCTCAAGGACTACTCTCCGGTACGAGCAGTACTTC. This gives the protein CASSRTTLRYEQYF. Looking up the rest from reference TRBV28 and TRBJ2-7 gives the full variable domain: DVKVTQSSRYLVKRTGEKVFLECVQDMDHENMFWYRQDPGLGLRLIYFSYDVKMKEKGDIPEGYSVSREKKERFSLILESASTNQTSMYLCASSRTTLRYEQYFGPGTRLTVT.

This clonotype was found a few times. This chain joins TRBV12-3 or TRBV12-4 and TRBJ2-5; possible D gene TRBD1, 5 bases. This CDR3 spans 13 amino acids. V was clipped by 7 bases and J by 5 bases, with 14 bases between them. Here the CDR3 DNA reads TGTGCCAGCACCCTGGGGCAGTTCGAGACCCAGTACTTC. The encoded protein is CASTLGQFETQYF.

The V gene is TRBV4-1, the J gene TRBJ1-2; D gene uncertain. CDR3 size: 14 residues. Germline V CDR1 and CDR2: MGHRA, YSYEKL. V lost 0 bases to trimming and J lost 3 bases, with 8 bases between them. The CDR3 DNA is TGCGCCAGCAGCCAAGAAGGGCTCCACTATGGCTACACCTTC. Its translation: CASSQEGLHYGYTF.

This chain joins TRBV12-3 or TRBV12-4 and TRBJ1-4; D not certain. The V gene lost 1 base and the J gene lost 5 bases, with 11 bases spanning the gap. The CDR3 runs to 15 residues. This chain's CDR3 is CASSLDVGSNEKLFF. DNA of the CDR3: TGTGCCAGCAGTTTAGATGTGGGCTCGAATGAAAAACTGTTTTTT.

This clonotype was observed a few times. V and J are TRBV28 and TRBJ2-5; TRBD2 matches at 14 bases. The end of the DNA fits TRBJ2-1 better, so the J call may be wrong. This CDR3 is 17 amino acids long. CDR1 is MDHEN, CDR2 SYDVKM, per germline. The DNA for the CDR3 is TGTGCCAGCAGTTTATCATCGGGACTAGCGGGAGTTTATGAGCAGTTCTTC. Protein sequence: CASSLSSGLAGVYEQFF.

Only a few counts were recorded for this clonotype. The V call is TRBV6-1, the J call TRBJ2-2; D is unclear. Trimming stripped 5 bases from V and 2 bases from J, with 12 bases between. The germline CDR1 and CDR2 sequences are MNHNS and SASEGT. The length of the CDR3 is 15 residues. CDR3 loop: CASSLRAENTGELFF. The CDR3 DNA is TGTGCCAGCAGTCTTAGGGCGGAAAACACCGGGGAGCTGTTTTTT.

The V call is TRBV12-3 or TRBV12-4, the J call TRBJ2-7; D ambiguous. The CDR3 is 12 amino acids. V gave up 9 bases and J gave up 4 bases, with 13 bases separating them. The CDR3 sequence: CASSASEYEQYF. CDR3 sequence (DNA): TGTGCCAGTTCAGCATCAGAATACGAGCAGTACTTC.

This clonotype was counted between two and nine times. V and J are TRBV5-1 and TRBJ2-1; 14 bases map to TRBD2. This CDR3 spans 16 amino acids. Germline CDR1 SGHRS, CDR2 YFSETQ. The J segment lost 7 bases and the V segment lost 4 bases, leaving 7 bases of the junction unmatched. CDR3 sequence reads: CASSKGTSGRGNEQFF. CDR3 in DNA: TGCGCCAGCAGCAAGGGGACTAGCGGGAGAGGGAATGAGCAGTTCTTC.

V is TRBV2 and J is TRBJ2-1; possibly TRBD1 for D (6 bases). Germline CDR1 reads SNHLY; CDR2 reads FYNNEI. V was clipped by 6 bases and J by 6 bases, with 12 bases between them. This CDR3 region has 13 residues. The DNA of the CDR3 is TGTGCCAGCAGGTACAGGGACCGCAATGAGCAGTTCTTC. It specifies CASRYRDRNEQFF.

DNA of the CDR3: TGCGCCACCGCAGCGGGAGGGTTAGCGGATACGCAGTATTTT. It specifies CATAAGGLADTQYF. The chain combines TRBV10-1 with TRBJ2-3; 10 nucleotides align to TRBD2. There are 14 residues in the CDR3. Germline assignment: CDR1 WNHNN and CDR2 SYGVQD (reference sequence). V dropped 10 bases and J dropped 6; count of bases not matched to a gene: 10.